Included here is one T cell receptor (beta chain) sequence, with context. V lost 1 base to trimming and J lost 2 bases, with 21 bases between them. CDR3 length: 17 amino acids. Germline V gives CDR1 GTSNPN, CDR2 SVGIG (reference sequence). Negative isolation was used for CD8+ and CD4+ T cells and FACS enrichment for TEMRA cells. This sample was taken from a study of CD8 T cells in Susac syndrome. Study-wide context: Clinical remission applied to eight sequenced Susac syndrome patients, and roughly six had active disease.

When the RNA was reverse transcribed, random hexamers were used with an input of about 0.45 to 1 ug. Across 54 Vbeta and 13 Jbeta, immunoSEQ multiplex PCR amplified TCR beta CDR3. Via MiXCR, TCRdb re-called the immunoSEQ multiplex PCR reads, giving one row per CDR3 protein. This table has some 99,000 distinct CDR3 sequences, roughly 94% appearing once. The specimen sequenced was CD4+ T cells from PBMCs. V and J are TRBV30 and TRBJ2-7, with D maybe TRBD1 (6 bases). This clonotype originated in a human donor with Susac syndrome. CDR3 sequence reads: CAWSGGISGRGTYEQYF. CDR3 coding DNA: TGTGCCTGGAGTGGAGGAATTTCTGGCAGGGGCACCTACGAGCAGTACTTC.